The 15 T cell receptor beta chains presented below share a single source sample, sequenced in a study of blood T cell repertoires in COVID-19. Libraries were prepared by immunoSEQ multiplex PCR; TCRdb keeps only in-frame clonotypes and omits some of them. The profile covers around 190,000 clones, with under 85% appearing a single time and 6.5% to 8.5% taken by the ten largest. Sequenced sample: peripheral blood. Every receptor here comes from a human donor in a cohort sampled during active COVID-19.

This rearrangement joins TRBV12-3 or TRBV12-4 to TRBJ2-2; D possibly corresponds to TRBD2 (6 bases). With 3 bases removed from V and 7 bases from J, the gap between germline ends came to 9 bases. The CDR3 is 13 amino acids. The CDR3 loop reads CASSLARGGELFF. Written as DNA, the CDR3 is TGTGCCAGCAGTTTGGCGCGGGGCGGGGAGCTGTTTTTT.

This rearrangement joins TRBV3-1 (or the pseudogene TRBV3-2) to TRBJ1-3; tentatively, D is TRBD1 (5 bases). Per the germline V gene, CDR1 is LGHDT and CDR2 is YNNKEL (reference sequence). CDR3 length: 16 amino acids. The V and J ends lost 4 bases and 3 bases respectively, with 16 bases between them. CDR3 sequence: CASSLRGGDLGNTIYF. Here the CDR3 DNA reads TGTGCCAGCAGCCTCCGTGGAGGGGACCTTGGAAACACCATATATTTT.

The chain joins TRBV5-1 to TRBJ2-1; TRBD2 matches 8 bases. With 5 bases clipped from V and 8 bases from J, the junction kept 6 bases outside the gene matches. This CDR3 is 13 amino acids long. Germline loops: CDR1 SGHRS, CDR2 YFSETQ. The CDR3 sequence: CASRSGGADEQFF. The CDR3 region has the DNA TGCGCCAGCAGAAGCGGGGGTGCTGATGAGCAGTTCTTC.

CDR3 in DNA: TGTGCCAGCAGCGCCCACGACAGGGGGGACTACGAGCAGTACTTC. Translation gives CASSAHDRGDYEQYF. The chain uses TRBV9 and TRBJ2-7; 9 bases align to TRBD1. Looked up from germline, CDR1 is SGDLS and CDR2 is YYNGEE. The CDR3 is 15 residues long. Trimming cost V 3 bases and J 3 bases; bases outside gene matches: 7.

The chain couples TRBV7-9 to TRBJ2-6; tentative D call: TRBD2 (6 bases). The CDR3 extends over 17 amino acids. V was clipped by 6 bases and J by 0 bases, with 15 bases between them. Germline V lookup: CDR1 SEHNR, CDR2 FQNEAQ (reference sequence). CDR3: CASRPGTYLSGANVLTF. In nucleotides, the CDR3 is TGTGCCAGCAGACCCGGGACTTACCTCTCTGGGGCCAACGTCCTGACTTTC. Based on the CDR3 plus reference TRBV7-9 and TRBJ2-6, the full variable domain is DTGVSQNPRHKITKRGQNVTFRCDPISEHNRLYWYRQTLGQGPEFLTYFQNEAQLEKSRLLSDRFSAERPKGSFSTLEIQRTEQGDSAMYLCASRPGTYLSGANVLTFGAGSRLTVL.

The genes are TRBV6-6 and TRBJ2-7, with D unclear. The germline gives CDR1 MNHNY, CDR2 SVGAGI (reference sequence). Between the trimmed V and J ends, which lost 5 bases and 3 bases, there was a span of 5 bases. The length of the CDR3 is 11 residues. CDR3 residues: CASSPNYEQYF. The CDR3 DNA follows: TGTGCCAGCAGTCCAAACTACGAGCAGTACTTC.

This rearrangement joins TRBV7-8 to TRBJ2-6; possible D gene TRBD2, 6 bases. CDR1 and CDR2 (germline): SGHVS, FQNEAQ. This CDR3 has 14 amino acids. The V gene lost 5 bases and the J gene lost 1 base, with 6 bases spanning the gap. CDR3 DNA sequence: TGTGCCAGCAGCGGGGGGTCTGGGGCCAACGTCCTGACTTTC. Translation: CASSGGSGANVLTF.

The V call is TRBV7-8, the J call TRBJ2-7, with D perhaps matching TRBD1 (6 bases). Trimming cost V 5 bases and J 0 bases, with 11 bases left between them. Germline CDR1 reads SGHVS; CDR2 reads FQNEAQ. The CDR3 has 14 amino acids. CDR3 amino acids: CASSGTGTSYEQYF. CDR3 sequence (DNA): TGTGCCAGCAGCGGTACAGGGACCTCCTACGAGCAGTACTTC.

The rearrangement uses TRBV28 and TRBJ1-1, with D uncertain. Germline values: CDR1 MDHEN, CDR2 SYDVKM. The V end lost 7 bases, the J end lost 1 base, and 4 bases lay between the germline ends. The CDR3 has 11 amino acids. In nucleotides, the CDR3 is TGTGCCAGCAAAGCGAACACTGAAGCTTTCTTT. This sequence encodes CASKANTEAFF.

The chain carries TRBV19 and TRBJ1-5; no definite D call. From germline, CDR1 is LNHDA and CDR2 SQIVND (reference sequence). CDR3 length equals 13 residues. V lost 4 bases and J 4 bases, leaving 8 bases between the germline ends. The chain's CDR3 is CASSNRRNQPQHF. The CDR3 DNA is TGTGCCAGTAGTAATCGGAGAAATCAGCCCCAGCATTTT.

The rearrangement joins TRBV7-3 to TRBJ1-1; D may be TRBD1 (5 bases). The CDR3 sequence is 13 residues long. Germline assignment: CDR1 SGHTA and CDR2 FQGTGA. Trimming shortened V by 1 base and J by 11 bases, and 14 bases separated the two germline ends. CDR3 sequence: CASSLNRGGGAFF. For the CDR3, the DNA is TGTGCCAGCAGCTTAAATCGCGGGGGTGGCGCTTTCTTT.

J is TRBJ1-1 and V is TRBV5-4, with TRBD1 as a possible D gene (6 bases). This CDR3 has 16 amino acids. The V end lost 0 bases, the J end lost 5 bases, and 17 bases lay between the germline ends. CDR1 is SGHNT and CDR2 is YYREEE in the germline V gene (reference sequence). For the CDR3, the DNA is TGTGCCAGCAGCTTGGACAGGGTTTTACTGGGTACTGAAGCTTTCTTT. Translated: CASSLDRVLLGTEAFF.

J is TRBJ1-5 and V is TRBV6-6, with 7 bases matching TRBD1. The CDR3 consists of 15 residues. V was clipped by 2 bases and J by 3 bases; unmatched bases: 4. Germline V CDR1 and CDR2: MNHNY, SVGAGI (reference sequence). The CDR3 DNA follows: TGTGCCAGCAGTTACGCACAGGGGAACAATCAGCCCCAGCATTTT. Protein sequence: CASSYAQGNNQPQHF.

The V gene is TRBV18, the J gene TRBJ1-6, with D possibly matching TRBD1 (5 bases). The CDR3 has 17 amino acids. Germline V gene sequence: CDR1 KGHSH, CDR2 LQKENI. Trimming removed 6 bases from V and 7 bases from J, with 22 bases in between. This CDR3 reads CASSPGGVGGRNSPLHF. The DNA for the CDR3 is TGTGCCAGCTCCCCAGGAGGAGTGGGGGGACGGAATTCACCCCTCCACTTT.

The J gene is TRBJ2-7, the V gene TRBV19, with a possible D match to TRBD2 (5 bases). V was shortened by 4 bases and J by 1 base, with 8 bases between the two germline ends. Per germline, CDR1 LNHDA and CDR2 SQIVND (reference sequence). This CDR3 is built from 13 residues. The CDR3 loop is CASSSGPSYEQYF. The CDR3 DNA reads TGTGCCAGTAGTAGCGGGCCGTCCTACGAGCAGTACTTC.